The T cell receptor beta chain under discussion was sequenced for a study of blood T cells in healthy people across ages. CDR1 and CDR2 (germline): MNHNS, SASEGT. Deletions cut 8 bases from V and 7 bases from J, with 15 bases between. The CDR3 is 14 amino acids. The authors ran a second PCR of about 6 to 11 cycles using a sample-barcoded 5' primer and a J-beta primer mix. Via MiXCR, TCRdb re-called the 5' RACE reads, giving one row per CDR3 protein. The data contain about 640,000 distinct CDR3 sequences, under 30% of them singletons. In this sample, this clonotype turned up a few times. The target antigen is unknown. General observations from the study: Diversity of TCR beta per million T cells declined in a roughly linear way with age.

The TCR comes from a woman older than 75 in good health. Sequenced material: blood. The V gene is TRBV6-1, the J gene TRBJ1-6; perhaps TRBD1 as D (5 bases). CDR3 sequence reads: CASGGGSRNSPLHF. DNA of the CDR3: TGTGCCAGCGGGGGGGGGTCGCGGAATTCACCCCTCCACTTT.